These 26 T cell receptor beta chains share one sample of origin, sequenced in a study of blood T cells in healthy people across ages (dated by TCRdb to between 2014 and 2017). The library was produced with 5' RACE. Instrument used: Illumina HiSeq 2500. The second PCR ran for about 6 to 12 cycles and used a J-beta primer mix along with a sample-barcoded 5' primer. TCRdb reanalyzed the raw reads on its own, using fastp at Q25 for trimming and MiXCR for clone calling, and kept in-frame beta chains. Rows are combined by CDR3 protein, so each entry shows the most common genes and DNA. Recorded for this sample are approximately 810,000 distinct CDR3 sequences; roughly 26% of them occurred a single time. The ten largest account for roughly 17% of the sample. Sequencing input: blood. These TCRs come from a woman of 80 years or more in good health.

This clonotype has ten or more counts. The CDR3 bases are TGTGCCACGGCCCCCAGACAGGGGGATCAGCCCCAGCATTTT. Protein product: CATAPRQGDQPQHF. This rearrangement joins TRBV10-3 to TRBJ1-5, with TRBD1 identical over 9 bases. Trimming at V came to 10 bases and at J to 5 bases, leaving 9 bases not matched to a gene. Germline CDR1 is ENHRY and CDR2 is SYGVKD. CDR3 size: 14 residues.

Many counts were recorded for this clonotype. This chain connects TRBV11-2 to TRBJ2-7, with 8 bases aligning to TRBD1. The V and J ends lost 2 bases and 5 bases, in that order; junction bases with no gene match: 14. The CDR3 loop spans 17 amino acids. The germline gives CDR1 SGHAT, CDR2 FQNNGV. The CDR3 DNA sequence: TGTGCCAGCAGCTTACAACTGTCCGGGACAGGACTCAACGAGCAGTACTTC. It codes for CASSLQLSGTGLNEQYF.

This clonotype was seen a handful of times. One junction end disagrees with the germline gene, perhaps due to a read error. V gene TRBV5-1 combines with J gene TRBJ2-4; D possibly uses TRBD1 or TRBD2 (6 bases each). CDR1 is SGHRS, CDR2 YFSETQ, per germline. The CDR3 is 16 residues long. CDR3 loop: CTSSPGPGAGKNIQYF. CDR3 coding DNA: TGCACCAGCAGCCCGGGACCGGGGGCAGGCAAAAACATTCAGTACTTC.

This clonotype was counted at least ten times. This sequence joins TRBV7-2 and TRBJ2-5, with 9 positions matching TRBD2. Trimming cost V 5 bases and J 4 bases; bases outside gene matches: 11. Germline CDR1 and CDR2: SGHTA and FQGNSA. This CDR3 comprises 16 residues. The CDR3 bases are TGTGCCAGCAGCCCCCCCGGCGGGGGGGTTAGAGAGACCCAGTACTTC. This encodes CASSPPGGGVRETQYF.

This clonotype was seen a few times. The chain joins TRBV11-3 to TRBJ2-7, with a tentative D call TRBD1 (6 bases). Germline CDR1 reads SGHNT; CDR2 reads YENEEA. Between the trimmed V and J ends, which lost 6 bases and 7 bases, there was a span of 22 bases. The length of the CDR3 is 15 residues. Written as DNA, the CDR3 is TGTGCCAGCAGTGCCCCCGGTTGGGGGCTAAATGAGCAGTACTTC. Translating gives CASSAPGWGLNEQYF.

This CDR3 reads CSAREGSSGNTIYF. DNA of the CDR3: TGCAGTGCTAGAGAGGGCAGCTCTGGAAACACCATATATTTT. The chain carries TRBV20-1 and TRBJ1-3; no reliable D call. Germline V gene data show CDR1 as DFQATT and CDR2 as SNEGSKA (reference sequence). The V gene lost 0 bases and the J gene lost 0 bases, with 6 bases spanning the gap. The CDR3 has 14 residues.

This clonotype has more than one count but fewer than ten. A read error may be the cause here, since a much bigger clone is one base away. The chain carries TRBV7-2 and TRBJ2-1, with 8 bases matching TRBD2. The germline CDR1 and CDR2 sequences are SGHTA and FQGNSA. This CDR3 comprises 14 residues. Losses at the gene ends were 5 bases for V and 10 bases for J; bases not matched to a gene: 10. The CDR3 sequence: CASSRGLVGEEQFF. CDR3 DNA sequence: TGTGCCAGCAGCAGGGGACTAGTGGGGGAGGAGCAGTTCTTC.

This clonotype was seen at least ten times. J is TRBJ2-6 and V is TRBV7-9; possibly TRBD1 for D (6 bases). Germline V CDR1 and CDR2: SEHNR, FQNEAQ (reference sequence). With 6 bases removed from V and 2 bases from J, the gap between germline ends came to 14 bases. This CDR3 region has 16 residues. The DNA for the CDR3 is TGTGCCAGCAGTCTTACAGGGTTAACTGGGGCCAACGTCCTGACTTTC. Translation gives CASSLTGLTGANVLTF. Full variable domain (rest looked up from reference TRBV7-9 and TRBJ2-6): DTGVSQNPRHKITKRGQNVTFRCDPISEHNRLYWYRQTLGQGPEFLTYFQNEAQLEKSRLLSDRFSAERPKGSFSTLEIQRTEQGDSAMYLCASSLTGLTGANVLTFGAGSRLTVL.

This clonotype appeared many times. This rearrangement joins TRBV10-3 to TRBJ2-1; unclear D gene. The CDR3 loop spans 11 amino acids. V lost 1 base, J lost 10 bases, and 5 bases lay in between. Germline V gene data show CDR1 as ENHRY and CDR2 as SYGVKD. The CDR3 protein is CAISELTEQFF. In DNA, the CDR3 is TGTGCCATCAGTGAGTTAACCGAGCAGTTCTTC.

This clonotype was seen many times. CDR3 sequence (DNA): TGTGCCAGCAGTGCTCCGGGACAGGGGCGGGGAGATACGCAGTATTTT. Its protein product is CASSAPGQGRGDTQYF. V and J are TRBV6-5 and TRBJ2-3; 10 bases line up with TRBD1. Trimming took 5 bases from V and 5 from J; bases not matched to a gene: 10. The CDR3 runs to 16 residues. Per germline, CDR1 MNHEY and CDR2 SVGAGI.

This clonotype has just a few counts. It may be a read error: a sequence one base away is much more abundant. CDR3 sequence: CASSAAAQVYF. In nucleotides, the CDR3 is TGTGCCAGCAGTGCGGCGGCACAAGTGTACTTC. The chain employs TRBV6-5 and TRBJ2-7; no clear D gene. CDR1 and CDR2 (germline): MNHEY, SVGAGI. The CDR3 length is 11 residues. V shed 5 bases and J shed 12 bases, with 14 bases lying between them.

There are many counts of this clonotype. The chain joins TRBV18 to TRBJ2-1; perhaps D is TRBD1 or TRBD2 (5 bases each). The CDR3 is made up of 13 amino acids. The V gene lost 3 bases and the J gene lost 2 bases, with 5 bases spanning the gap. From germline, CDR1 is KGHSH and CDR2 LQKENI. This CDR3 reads CASSPGAYNEQFF. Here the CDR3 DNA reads TGTGCCAGCTCACCGGGGGCCTACAATGAGCAGTTCTTC.

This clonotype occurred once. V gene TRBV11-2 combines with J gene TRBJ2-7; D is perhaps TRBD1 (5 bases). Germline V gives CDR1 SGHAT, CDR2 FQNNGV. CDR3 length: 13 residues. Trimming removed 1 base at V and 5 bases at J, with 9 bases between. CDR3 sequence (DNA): TGTGCCAGCAGCTTAGCGACAGTAGACGAGCAGTACTTC. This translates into CASSLATVDEQYF.

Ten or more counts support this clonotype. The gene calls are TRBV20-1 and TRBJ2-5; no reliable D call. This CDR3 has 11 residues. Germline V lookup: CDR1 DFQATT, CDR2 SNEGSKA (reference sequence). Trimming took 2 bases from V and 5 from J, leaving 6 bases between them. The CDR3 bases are TGCAGTGCTAGAATCCGGGAGACCCAGTACTTC. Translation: CSARIRETQYF.

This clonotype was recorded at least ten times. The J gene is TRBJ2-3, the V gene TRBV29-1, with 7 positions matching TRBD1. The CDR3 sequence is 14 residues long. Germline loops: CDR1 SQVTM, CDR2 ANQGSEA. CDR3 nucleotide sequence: TGCACAACTTCAGGGGGTATAAGGACAGATACGCAGTATTTT. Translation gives CTTSGGIRTDTQYF.

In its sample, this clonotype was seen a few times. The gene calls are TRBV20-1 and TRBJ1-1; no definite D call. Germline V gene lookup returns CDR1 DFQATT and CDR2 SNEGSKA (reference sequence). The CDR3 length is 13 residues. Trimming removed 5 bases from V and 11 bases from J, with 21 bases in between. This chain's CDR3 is CSALRSGQSVAFF. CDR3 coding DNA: TGCAGTGCTCTCCGTTCAGGTCAGTCTGTGGCTTTCTTT.

The CDR3 sequence: CASSPVRPWETQYF. DNA for the CDR3: TGTGCCAGCAGCCCAGTCCGCCCGTGGGAGACCCAGTACTTC. The rearrangement joins TRBV28 to TRBJ2-5, with D hard to call. Trimming left V 6 bases short and J 5 bases short, with 16 bases between. From germline, CDR1 is MDHEN and CDR2 SYDVKM. The CDR3 covers 14 residues.

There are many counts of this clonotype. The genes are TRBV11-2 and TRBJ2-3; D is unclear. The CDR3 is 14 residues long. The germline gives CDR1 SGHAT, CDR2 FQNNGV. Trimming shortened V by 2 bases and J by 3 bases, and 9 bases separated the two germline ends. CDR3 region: CASSLNQITDTQYF. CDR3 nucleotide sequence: TGTGCCAGCAGCTTAAACCAGATAACAGATACGCAGTATTTT.

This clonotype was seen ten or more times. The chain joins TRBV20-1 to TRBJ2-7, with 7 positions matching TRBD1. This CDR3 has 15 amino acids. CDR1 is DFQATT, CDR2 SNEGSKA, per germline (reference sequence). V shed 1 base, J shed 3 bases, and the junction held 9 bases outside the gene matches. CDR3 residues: CSARGVQGRYYEQYF. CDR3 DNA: TGCAGTGCTAGAGGTGTACAGGGGAGATACTACGAGCAGTACTTC.

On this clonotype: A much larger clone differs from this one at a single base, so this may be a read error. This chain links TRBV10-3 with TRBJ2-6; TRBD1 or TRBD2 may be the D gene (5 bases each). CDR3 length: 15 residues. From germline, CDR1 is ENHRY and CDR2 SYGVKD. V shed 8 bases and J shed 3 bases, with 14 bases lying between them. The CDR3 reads CAIQQGDYGANVLTF. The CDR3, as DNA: TGTGCCATCCAGCAGGGAGACTATGGGGCCAACGTCCTGACTTTC.

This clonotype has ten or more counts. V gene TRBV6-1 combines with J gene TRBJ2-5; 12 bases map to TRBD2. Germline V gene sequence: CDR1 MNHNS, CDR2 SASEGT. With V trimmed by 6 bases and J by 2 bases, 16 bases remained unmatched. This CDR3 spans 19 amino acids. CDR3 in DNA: TGTGCCAGCAGACCACCCCCCGTGACTAGCGGGGGAGAACAAGAGACCCAGTACTTC. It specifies CASRPPPVTSGGEQETQYF.

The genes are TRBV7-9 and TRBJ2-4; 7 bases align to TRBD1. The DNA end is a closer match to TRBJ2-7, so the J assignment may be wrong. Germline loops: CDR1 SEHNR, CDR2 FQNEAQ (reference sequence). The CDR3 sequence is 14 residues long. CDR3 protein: CASSLIADRSEQYF. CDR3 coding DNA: TGTGCCAGCAGCTTAATTGCGGACAGGAGCGAGCAGTACTTC.

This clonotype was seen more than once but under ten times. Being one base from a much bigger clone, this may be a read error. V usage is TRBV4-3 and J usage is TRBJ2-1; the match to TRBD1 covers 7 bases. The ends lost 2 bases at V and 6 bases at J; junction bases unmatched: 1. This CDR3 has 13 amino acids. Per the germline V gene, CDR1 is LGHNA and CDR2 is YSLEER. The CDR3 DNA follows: TGCGCCAGCAGCCAAAGGGGGCGCAATGAGCAGTTCTTC. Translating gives CASSQRGRNEQFF.

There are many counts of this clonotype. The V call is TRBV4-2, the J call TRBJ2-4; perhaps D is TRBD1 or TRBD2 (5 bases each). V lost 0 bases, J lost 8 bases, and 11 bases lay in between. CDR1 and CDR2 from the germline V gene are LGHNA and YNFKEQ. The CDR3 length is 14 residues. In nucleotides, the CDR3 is TGTGCCAGCAGCCAAGATGGCAGGGAGTACATTCAGTACTTC. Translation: CASSQDGREYIQYF.

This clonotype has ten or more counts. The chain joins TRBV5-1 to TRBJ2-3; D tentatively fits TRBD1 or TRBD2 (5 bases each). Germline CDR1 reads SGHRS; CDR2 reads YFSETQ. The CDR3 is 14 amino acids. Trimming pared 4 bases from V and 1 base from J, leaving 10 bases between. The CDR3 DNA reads TGCGCCAGCAGCAAGGGACCAGGCACAGATACGCAGTATTTT. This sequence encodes CASSKGPGTDTQYF.

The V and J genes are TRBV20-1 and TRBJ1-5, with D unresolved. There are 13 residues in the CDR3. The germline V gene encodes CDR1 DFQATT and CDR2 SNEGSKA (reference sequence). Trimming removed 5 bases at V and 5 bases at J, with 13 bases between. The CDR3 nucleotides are TGCAGTGCTCCACAGCGGATTGATCAGCCCCAGCATTTT. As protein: CSAPQRIDQPQHF.